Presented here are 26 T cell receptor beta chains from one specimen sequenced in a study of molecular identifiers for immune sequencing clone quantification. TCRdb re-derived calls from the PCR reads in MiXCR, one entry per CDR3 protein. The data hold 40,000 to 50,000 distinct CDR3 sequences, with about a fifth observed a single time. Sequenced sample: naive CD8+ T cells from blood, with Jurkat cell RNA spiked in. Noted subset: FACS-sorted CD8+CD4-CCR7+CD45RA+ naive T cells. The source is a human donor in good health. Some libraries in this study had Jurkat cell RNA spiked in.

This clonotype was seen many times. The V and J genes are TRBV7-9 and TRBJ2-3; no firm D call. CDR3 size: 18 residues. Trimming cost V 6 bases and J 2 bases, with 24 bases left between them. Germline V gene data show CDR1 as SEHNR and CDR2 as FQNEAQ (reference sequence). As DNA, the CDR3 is TGTGCCAGCAGATCGATCACTACGCCTGGTATGTCCACAGATACGCAGTATTTT. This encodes CASRSITTPGMSTDTQYF.

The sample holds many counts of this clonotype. The CDR3 nucleotides read TGTGCCAGCAGTTCCACTTTTCCGGGCCTAAGCTATGGCTACACCTTC. Translating it yields CASSSTFPGLSYGYTF. The chain employs TRBV12-3 or TRBV12-4 and TRBJ1-2; no clear D. The V end lost 4 bases, the J end lost 4 bases, and 19 bases lay between the germline ends. This CDR3 has 16 amino acids.

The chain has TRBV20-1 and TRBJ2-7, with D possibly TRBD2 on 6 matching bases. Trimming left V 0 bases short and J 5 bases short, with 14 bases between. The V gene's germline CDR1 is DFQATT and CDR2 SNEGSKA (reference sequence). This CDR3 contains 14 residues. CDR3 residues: CSARDFAGTDEQYF. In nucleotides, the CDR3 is TGCAGTGCTAGAGATTTTGCGGGGACGGACGAGCAGTACTTC.

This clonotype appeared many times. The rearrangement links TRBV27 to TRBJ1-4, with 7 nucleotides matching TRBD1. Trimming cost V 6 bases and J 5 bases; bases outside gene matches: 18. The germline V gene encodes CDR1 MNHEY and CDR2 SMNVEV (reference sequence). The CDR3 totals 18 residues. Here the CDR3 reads CASRIIGFTGTENEKLFF. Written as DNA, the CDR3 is TGTGCCAGCAGGATCATAGGATTTACCGGGACAGAGAATGAAAAACTGTTTTTT.

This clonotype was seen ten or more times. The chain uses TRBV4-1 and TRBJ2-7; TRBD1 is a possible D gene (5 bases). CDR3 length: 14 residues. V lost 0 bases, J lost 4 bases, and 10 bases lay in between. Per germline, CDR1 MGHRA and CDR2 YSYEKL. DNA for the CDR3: TGCGCCAGCAGCCAAGAATCAGGGTTTTACGAGCAGTACTTC. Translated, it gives CASSQESGFYEQYF.

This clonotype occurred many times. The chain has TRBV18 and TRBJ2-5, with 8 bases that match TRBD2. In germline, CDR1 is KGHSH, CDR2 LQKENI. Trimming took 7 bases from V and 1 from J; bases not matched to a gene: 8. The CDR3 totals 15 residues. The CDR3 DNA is TGTGCCAGCTGCCGGGTAGCGGGGCTCCAAGAGACCCAGTACTTC. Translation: CASCRVAGLQETQYF.

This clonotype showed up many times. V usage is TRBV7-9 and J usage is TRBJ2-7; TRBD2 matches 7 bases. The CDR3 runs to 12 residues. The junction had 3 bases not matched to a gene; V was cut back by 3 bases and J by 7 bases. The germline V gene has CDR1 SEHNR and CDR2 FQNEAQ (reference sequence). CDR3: CASSFRGEEQYF. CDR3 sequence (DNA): TGTGCCAGCAGCTTTCGGGGGGAAGAGCAGTACTTC.

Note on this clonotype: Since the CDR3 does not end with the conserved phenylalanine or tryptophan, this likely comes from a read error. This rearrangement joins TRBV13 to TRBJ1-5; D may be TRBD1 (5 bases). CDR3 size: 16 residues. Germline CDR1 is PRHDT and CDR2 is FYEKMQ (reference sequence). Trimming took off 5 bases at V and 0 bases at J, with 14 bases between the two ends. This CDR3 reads CASSLQGRDSNQPQHL. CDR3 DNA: TGTGCCAGCAGCCTCCAAGGCAGGGATAGCAATCAGCCCCAGCATCTT.

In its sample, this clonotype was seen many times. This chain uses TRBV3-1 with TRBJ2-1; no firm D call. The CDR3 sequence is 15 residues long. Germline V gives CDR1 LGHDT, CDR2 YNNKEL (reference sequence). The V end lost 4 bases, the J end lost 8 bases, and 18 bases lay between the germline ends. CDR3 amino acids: CASSPTRLPDDEQFF. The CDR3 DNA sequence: TGTGCCAGCAGCCCTACGAGACTGCCGGATGATGAGCAGTTCTTC.

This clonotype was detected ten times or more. The CDR3 spells CASSRLTGAGELFF. CDR3 DNA: TGTGCCAGCAGCAGATTGACAGGGGCCGGGGAGCTGTTTTTT. The V and J genes are TRBV7-9 and TRBJ2-2, with 8 bases matching TRBD1. J gave up 6 bases and V 5 bases, and 5 bases lay outside the gene matches. Germline lookup yields CDR1 SEHNR and CDR2 FQNEAQ (reference sequence). This CDR3 comprises 14 residues.

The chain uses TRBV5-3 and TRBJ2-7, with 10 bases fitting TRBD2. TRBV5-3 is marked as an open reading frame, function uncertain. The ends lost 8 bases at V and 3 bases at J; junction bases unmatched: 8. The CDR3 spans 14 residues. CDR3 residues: CASSAGTSVYEQYF. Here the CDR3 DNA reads TGTGCCAGCAGCGCCGGGACTAGCGTCTACGAGCAGTACTTC.

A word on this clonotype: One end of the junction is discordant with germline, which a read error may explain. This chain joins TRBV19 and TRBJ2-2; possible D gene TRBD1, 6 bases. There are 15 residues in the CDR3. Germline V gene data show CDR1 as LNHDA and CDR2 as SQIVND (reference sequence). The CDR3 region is CASSIGRTATGELVF. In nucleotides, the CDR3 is TGTGCCAGTAGTATTGGTAGGACAGCTACCGGGGAGCTGGTTTTT.

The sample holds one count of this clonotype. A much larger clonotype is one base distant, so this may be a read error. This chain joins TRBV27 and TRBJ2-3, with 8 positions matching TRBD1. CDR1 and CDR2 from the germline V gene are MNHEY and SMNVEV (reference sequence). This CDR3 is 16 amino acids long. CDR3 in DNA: TGTGCCAGCAGTTTGCTGACAGGGGCTCGGGCAGATACGCAGTCTTTT. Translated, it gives CASSLLTGARADTQSF.

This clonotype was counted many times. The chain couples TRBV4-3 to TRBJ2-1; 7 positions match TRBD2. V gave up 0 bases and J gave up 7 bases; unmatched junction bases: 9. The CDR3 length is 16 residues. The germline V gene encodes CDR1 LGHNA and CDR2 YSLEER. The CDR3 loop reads CASSQDLAGAWNEQFF. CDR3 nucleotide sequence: TGCGCCAGCAGCCAAGATCTTGCGGGAGCTTGGAATGAGCAGTTCTTC.

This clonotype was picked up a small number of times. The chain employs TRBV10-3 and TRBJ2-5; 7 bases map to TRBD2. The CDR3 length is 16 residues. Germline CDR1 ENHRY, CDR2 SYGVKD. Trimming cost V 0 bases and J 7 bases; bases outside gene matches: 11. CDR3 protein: CAISESKAGDLGTQYF. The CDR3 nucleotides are TGTGCCATCAGTGAGTCGAAGGCGGGAGACCTGGGGACCCAGTACTTC.

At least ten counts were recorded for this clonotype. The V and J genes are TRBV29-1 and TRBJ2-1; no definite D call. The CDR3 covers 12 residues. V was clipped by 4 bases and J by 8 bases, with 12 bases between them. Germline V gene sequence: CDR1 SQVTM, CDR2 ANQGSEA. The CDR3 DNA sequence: TGCAGCGTTGTGGACCTGGCGGATGAGCAGTTCTTC. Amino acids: CSVVDLADEQFF.

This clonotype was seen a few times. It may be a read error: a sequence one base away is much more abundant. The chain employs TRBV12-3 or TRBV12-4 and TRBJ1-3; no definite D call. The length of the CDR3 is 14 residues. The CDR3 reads CASRLGPPGNTVYF. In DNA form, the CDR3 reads TGTGCCAGCAGACTCGGCCCCCCTGGAAACACCGTATATTTT.

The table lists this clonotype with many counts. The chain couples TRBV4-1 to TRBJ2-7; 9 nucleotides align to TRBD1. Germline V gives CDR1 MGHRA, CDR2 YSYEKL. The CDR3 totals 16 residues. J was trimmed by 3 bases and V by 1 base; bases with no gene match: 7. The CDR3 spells CASSQVGVTGGYEQYF. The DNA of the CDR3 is TGCGCCAGCAGCCAAGTAGGTGTGACAGGGGGCTACGAGCAGTACTTC.

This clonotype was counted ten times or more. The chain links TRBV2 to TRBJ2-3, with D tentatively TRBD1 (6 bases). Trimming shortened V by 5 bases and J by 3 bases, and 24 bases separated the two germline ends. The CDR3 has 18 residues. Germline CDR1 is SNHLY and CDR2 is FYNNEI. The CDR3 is CASSFRDIGKTGTDTQYF. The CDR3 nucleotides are TGTGCCAGCAGTTTCCGGGACATTGGGAAAACAGGGACAGATACGCAGTATTTT.

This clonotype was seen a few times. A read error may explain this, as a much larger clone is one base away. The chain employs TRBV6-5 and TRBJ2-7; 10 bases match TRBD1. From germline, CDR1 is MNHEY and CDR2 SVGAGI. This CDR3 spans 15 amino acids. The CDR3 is CAGSYSGTGVYEQYF. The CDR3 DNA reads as TGTGCCGGCAGTTACTCCGGGACAGGGGTCTACGAGCAGTACTTC.

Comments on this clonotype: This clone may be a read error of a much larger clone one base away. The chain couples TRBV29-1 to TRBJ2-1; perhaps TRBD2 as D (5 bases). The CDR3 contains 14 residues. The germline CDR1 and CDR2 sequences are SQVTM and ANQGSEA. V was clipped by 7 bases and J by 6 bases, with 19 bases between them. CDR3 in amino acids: CSGEGGRRGNEQFF. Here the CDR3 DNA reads TGCAGCGGCGAAGGTGGACGCCGGGGCAATGAGCAGTTCTTC.

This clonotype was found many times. The CDR3 protein is CASSASGGTDTQYF. The DNA for the CDR3 is TGTGCCAGCAGTGCTAGCGGGGGCACAGATACGCAGTATTTT. The chain has TRBV2 and TRBJ2-3; 9 nucleotides agree with TRBD2. Per germline, CDR1 SNHLY and CDR2 FYNNEI. The CDR3 runs to 14 residues. Germline trimming cut 4 bases from V and 1 base from J; bases unmatched to any gene: 0.

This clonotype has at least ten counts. As DNA, the CDR3 is TGTGCCAGCAGCCAAGAAAGACAATTGAACACCGGGGAGCTGTTTTTT. Protein: CASSQERQLNTGELFF. The rearrangement joins TRBV4-2 to TRBJ2-2; D gene uncertain. The germline V gene has CDR1 LGHNA and CDR2 YNFKEQ. V lost 0 bases and J 1 base, leaving 9 bases between the germline ends. This CDR3 region has 16 residues.

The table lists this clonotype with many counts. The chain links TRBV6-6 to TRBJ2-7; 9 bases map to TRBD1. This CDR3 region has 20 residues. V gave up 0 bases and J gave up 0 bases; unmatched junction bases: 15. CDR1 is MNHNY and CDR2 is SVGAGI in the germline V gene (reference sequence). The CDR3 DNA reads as TGTGCCAGCAGTTACTCTTTGTCGCCGTCTGACAGGGGGACCTCCTACGAGCAGTACTTC. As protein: CASSYSLSPSDRGTSYEQYF.

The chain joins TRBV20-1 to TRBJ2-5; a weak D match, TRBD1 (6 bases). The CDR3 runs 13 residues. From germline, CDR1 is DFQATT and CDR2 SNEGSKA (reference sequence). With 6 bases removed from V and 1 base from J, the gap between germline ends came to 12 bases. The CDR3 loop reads CSAEGETQETQYF. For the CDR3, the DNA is TGCAGTGCCGAGGGGGAGACCCAAGAGACCCAGTACTTC.

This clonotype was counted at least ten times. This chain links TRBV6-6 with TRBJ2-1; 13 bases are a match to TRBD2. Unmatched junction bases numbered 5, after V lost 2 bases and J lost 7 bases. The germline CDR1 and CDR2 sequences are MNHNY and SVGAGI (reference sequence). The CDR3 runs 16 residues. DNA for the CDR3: TGTGCCAGCAGTTACCTACTAGCGGGAGGGGCAAATGAGCAGTTCTTC. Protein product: CASSYLLAGGANEQFF.